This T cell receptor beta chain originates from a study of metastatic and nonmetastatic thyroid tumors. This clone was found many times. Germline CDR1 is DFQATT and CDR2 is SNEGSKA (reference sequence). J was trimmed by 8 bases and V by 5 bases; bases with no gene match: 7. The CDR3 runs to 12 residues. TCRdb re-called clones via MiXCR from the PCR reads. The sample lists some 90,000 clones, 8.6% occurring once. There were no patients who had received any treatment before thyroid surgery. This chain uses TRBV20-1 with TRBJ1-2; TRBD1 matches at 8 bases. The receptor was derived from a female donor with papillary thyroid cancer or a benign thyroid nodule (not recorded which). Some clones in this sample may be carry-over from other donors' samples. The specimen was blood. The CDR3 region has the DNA TGCAGTGCTCCGGACAGGGCGGAAGGCTACACCTTC. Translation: CSAPDRAEGYTF.